The rows below give T cell receptor beta chains drawn from one sample of a study of T cells in tumors after PD-1 blockade. Clones were read by immunoSEQ multiplex PCR, and TCRdb kept only the in-frame ones, dropping some. The data contain 20,000 to 30,000 clones, around four fifths of them singletons. The sequencing used PBMCs, collected after anti-PD-1 treatment. All receptors derive from a human donor with basal cell carcinoma. Each CDR3 is given with its conserved first and last residue. Fields, in order: J gene, D gene, clone size, V gene, CDR3 protein, CDR3 DNA. The D gene is left open where the match is weak. For some rows the clone size is stated as once, few or many, or as a class when expanded; others skip it.

TRBJ1-1,TRBD1,.,TRBV29-1,CSARHGTGSFQVGNTEAFF,TGCAGCGCCCGCCACGGGACAGGCTCCTTCCAGGTGGGGAACACTGAAGCTTTCTTT
TRBJ1-5,.,.,TRBV2,CASSEARSEPQHF,TGTGCCAGCAGTGAAGCGCGTTCCGAGCCCCAGCATTTT
TRBJ1-1,.,.,TRBV19,CASSHFTTVNTEAFF,TGTGCCAGTAGCCACTTTACAACAGTGAACACTGAAGCTTTCTTT
TRBJ1-5,.,.,TRBV4-1,CASSQEWNQPQHF,TGCGCCAGCAGCCAAGAGTGGAATCAGCCCCAGCATTTT
TRBJ2-1,TRBD2,.,TRBV19,CASSIFGRVAGGPANEQFF,TGTGCCAGTAGTATTTTTGGTCGAGTAGCGGGGGGGCCTGCCAATGAGCAGTTCTTC
TRBJ2-1,.,few,TRBV19,CASSIPPGSRRSYNEQFF,TGTGCCAGTAGTATCCCCCCGGGTAGCAGGCGCTCCTACAATGAGCAGTTCTTC
TRBJ1-1,.,once,TRBV4-1,CASSQDPSGGLLTEAFF,TGCGCCAGCAGCCAAGACCCCTCGGGGGGCCTCCTAACTGAAGCTTTCTTT
TRBJ1-4,.,.,TRBV12-3/TRBV12-4,CASSLSVVEKLFF,TGTGCCAGCAGTTTATCCGTGGTTGAAAAACTGTTTTTT
TRBJ2-7,.,.,TRBV6-6,CASSPRQSYEQYF,TGTGCCAGCAGTCCGCGGCAGTCCTACGAGCAGTACTTC
TRBJ2-5,.,.,TRBV7-2,CASSLMGLQETQYF,TGTGCCAGCAGCTTAATGGGGCTACAGGAGACCCAGTACTTC
TRBJ1-2,TRBD1,once,TRBV5-1,CASSPKDRDYTF,TGCGCCAGCAGCCCGAAGGACAGGGACTACACCTTC
TRBJ2-1,TRBD2,few,TRBV14,CASSQTAGGGNEQFF,TGTGCCAGCAGCCAAACAGCGGGGGGGGGTAATGAGCAGTTCTTC
TRBJ2-5,.,.,TRBV6-6,CASRKRARLQETQYF,TGTGCCAGCAGAAAACGGGCCCGCCTCCAAGAGACCCAGTACTTC
TRBJ2-5,TRBD1,.,TRBV3-1/TRBV3-2,CASSPLFGQGDETQYF,TGTGCCAGCAGCCCTCTATTCGGACAGGGCGATGAGACCCAGTACTTC
TRBJ1-2,TRBD1,.,TRBV29-1,CSVRAGGTGYTF,TGCAGCGTTCGTGCAGGGGGCACTGGCTACACCTTC
TRBJ1-5,.,.,TRBV2,CASSEQTAGVQPQHF,TGTGCCAGCAGTGAACAAACAGCAGGTGTTCAGCCCCAGCATTTT
TRBJ2-5,.,.,TRBV5-1,CASSSGSGVGETQYF,TGCGCCAGCAGCTCGGGGTCGGGGGTAGGGGAGACCCAGTACTTC
TRBJ1-2,.,.,TRBV14,CASSQLQVEHLYGYTF,TGTGCCAGCAGCCAGCTACAGGTGGAACACCTCTATGGCTACACCTTC
TRBJ1-2,.,.,TRBV19,CASSIGGRDYGYTF,TGTGCCAGTAGTATAGGGGGTCGGGACTATGGCTACACCTTC
TRBJ2-1,.,.,TRBV12-3/TRBV12-4,CASSRPDSRQFF,TGTGCCAGCAGCCGTCCGGACTCCCGCCAGTTCTTC
TRBJ1-1,.,.,TRBV7-9,CASSTEQGSGTEAFF,TGTGCCAGCAGCACAGAACAGGGAAGTGGCACTGAAGCTTTCTTT
TRBJ2-7,.,.,TRBV1,CTSSQDRGPASEQYF,TGCACCAGCAGCCAAGATAGGGGGCCCGCGTCGGAGCAGTACTTC
TRBJ1-1,.,few,TRBV6-2/TRBV6-3,CASSYEDSYTEAFF,TGTGCCAGCAGTTATGAGGACAGTTACACTGAAGCTTTCTTT
TRBJ1-1,.,.,TRBV19,CASTKTPGAGLNTEAFF,TGTGCCAGTACAAAAACCCCAGGGGCAGGGCTAAACACTGAAGCTTTCTTT